This entry lists 14 T cell receptor beta chains sequenced from one sample in a study of cytomegalovirus exposure and HLA in healthy donors. Researchers ran the PCR with 60 Vbeta and 13 Jbeta primers. Method: immunoSEQ multiplex PCR; TCRdb's copy keeps in-frame clones and lacks some. The sample lists about 140,000 clones, roughly 65% occurring once. Input material: PBMCs. The receptors come from a woman aged 25 to 39 in good health and CMV-seronegative.

This rearrangement joins TRBV5-1 to TRBJ2-1; 11 bases match TRBD2. The V segment lost 9 bases and the J segment 8 bases; nucleotides outside the gene matches: 13. Looked up from germline, CDR1 is SGHRS and CDR2 is YFSETQ. The CDR3 is 15 residues long. CDR3 in DNA: TGCGCCACTACGAGCAGGACTAGCGGGTATGATGAGCAGTTCTTC. This sequence encodes CATTSRTSGYDEQFF.

As for this clone: An end of the junction differs from the germline gene, which may be a read error. The J gene is TRBJ1-1, the V gene TRBV5-1, with D possibly matching TRBD1 (5 bases). Looked up from germline, CDR1 is SGHRS and CDR2 is YFSETQ. This CDR3 has 14 amino acids. CDR3 sequence (DNA): TGCGCCAGCAGCTACAATCAGGGAAACATTGAAGCTTTCTTT. Translation: CASSYNQGNIEAFF. Variable domain in full (rest from reference TRBV5-1 and TRBJ1-1): KAGVTQTPRYLIKTRGQQVTLSCSPISGHRSVSWYQQTPGQGLQFLFEYFSETQRNKGNFPGRFSGRQFSNSRSEMNVSTLELGDSALYLCASSYNQGNIEAFFGQGTRLTVV.

This rearrangement joins TRBV14 to TRBJ2-7; D is undetermined. The V gene's germline CDR1 is SGHDN and CDR2 FVKESK. Trimming took off 2 bases at V and 1 base at J, with 6 bases between the two ends. The CDR3 has 13 residues. CDR3 DNA sequence: TGTGCCAGCAGCCAATGGGCGTCCTACGAGCAGTACTTC. Its protein product is CASSQWASYEQYF.

In its sample, this clone was seen a few times. The CDR3 DNA is TGTGCCAGCAGCTCCGGGACAGATAATTCACCCCTCCACTTT. Its translation: CASSSGTDNSPLHF. This chain connects TRBV7-9 to TRBJ1-6, with 7 bases identical to TRBD1. The V gene's germline CDR1 is SEHNR and CDR2 FQNEAQ (reference sequence). V gave up 4 bases and J gave up 5 bases; unmatched junction bases: 2. This CDR3 is 14 amino acids long.

The rearrangement joins TRBV28 to TRBJ2-3; no reliable D call. The CDR3 has 13 amino acids. V was shortened by 8 bases and J by 4 bases, with 13 bases between the two germline ends. Germline V CDR1 and CDR2: MDHEN, SYDVKM. As DNA, the CDR3 is TGTGCCAGCCGGCTAGATCCCTCAGATACGCAGTATTTT. Its protein product is CASRLDPSDTQYF. Complete variable domain (other parts from reference TRBV28 and TRBJ2-3): DVKVTQSSRYLVKRTGEKVFLECVQDMDHENMFWYRQDPGLGLRLIYFSYDVKMKEKGDIPEGYSVSREKKERFSLILESASTNQTSMYLCASRLDPSDTQYFGPGTRLTVL.

The CDR3 DNA reads TGTGCCAGCAGCTTGGCGGCGAGGGTACAAGGCTACAATGAGCAGTTCTTC. Translation: CASSLAARVQGYNEQFF. This rearrangement joins TRBV5-6 to TRBJ2-1; possible D gene TRBD2, 5 bases. Trimming pared 0 bases from V and 3 bases from J, leaving 16 bases between. Germline-derived CDR1 and CDR2 are SGHDT and YYEEEE. The CDR3 loop spans 17 amino acids.

This chain uses TRBV27 with TRBJ2-2; D uncertain. This CDR3 has 13 amino acids. Germline-derived CDR1 and CDR2 are MNHEY and SMNVEV (reference sequence). V was clipped by 2 bases and J by 6 bases, with 7 bases between them. The CDR3 DNA reads as TGTGCCAGCAGTTTAGTGAGTCCCGGGGAGCTGTTTTTT. Translated, it gives CASSLVSPGELFF.

CDR3 region: CASSRLGAGELFF. DNA of the CDR3: TGTGCCAGCAGCAGACTAGGCGCCGGGGAGCTGTTTTTT. The chain links TRBV11-2 to TRBJ2-2; weak D call: TRBD2 (6 bases). From germline, CDR1 is SGHAT and CDR2 FQNNGV. V shed 5 bases and J shed 6 bases, with 10 bases lying between them. CDR3 length equals 13 residues.

This chain links TRBV9 with TRBJ1-1; TRBD1 is a possible D gene (5 bases). With 5 bases removed from V and 5 bases from J, the gap between germline ends came to 19 bases. Looked up from germline, CDR1 is SGDLS and CDR2 is YYNGEE. The CDR3 contains 15 residues. This CDR3 is CASSVYGQGGTEAFF. The CDR3 bases are TGTGCCAGCAGTGTGTATGGGCAGGGCGGTACTGAAGCTTTCTTT.

This chain's CDR3 is CASRAGTRGTDTQYF. The CDR3 DNA sequence: TGTGCCAGCAGGGCCGGGACTAGAGGCACAGATACGCAGTATTTT. This chain joins TRBV27 and TRBJ2-3; 8 bases are a match to TRBD2. CDR3 length equals 15 residues. Trimming took 6 bases from V and 1 from J; bases not matched to a gene: 6. Germline V lookup: CDR1 MNHEY, CDR2 SMNVEV (reference sequence).

The chain carries TRBV19 and TRBJ1-2; D is possibly TRBD1 (5 bases). The ends were cut back, 5 bases at V and 1 base at J, with 11 bases in the middle. Germline CDR1 is LNHDA and CDR2 is SQIVND (reference sequence). CDR3 length: 14 residues. CDR3 nucleotide sequence: TGTGCCAGTAGTGCGACAGCCGGTAACTATGGCTACACCTTC. It is translated as CASSATAGNYGYTF.

This chain links TRBV19 with TRBJ1-1; 8 bases are a match to TRBD1. Germline V gives CDR1 LNHDA, CDR2 SQIVND (reference sequence). CDR3 length: 15 residues. The trim removed 5 bases at V and 6 bases at J, leaving 11 bases unmatched. Here the CDR3 reads CASSPLGQGGSEAFF. The CDR3 DNA reads TGTGCCAGTAGTCCCTTAGGACAGGGTGGTTCTGAAGCTTTCTTT.

The V and J genes are TRBV27 and TRBJ2-1; D is unclear. The V end lost 6 bases, the J end lost 9 bases, and 15 bases lay between the germline ends. Germline V gives CDR1 MNHEY, CDR2 SMNVEV (reference sequence). The CDR3 covers 13 residues. The CDR3 loop reads CASRGPRTIEQFF. The CDR3 coding sequence is TGTGCCAGCAGGGGCCCTCGTACAATTGAGCAGTTCTTC.

The chain links TRBV2 to TRBJ2-5; 8 nucleotides agree with TRBD2. The J call may be wrong; the DNA end is better matched by TRBJ2-7. Germline V gives CDR1 SNHLY, CDR2 FYNNEI. This CDR3 has 18 residues. CDR3 amino acids: CASSDFDTGLVVRYEQYF. Written as DNA, the CDR3 is TGTGCCAGCAGTGACTTCGATACGGGACTAGTGGTGCGATACGAGCAGTACTTC.